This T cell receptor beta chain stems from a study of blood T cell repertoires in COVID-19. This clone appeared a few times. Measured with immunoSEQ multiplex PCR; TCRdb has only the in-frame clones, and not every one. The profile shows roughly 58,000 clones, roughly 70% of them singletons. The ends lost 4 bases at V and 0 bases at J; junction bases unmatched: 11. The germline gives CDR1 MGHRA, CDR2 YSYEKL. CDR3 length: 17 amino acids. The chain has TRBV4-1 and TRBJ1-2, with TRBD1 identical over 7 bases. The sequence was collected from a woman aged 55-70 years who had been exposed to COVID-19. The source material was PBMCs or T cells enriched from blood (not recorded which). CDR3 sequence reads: CASSPRTGSQSNYGYTF. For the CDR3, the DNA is TGCGCCAGCAGCCCACGGACAGGATCCCAATCTAACTATGGCTACACCTTC.